A selection of T cell receptor beta chains follows, all from one sample in a study of multiple sclerosis patients with progressive multifocal leukoencephalopathy. TCRdb's table, derived via immunoSEQ multiplex PCR, lists solely in-frame clones and lacks some. The sample records under 35,000 clones, 85% to 95% being singletons. The sample consisted of PBMCs. These receptors were taken from a man younger than 45 with multiple sclerosis. Each CDR3 is given with its conserved first and last residue. A D gene is named only where the DNA matches it firmly. Expanded clones get a size class; other rows say once, few or many, or leave the size out.

>TRBD2|14|TRBJ2-7|NA|TRBV6-5
TGTGCCAGCAGTTACCGGCGGGAGAGATACGAGCAGTACTTC
CASSYRRERYEQYF
>TRBD2|17|TRBJ2-3|NA|TRBV6-4
TGTGCCAGCAGTCCACGGACTAGCGGGAGTCCCTCAGATACGCAGTATTTT
CASSPRTSGSPSDTQYF
>TRBD2|15|TRBJ2-1|NA|TRBV11-2
TGTGCCAGCAGCTTTGGTAGCGGGATTACGAATGAGCAGTTCTTC
CASSFGSGITNEQFF
>NA|13|TRBJ1-5|NA|TRBV18
TGTGCCAGCTCACCAGCGGGGGACCAGCCCCAGCATTTT
CASSPAGDQPQHF
>TRBD1|14|TRBJ2-3|NA|TRBV27
TGTGCCAGCAGTGGAGACAGGGATGGAGATACGCAGTATTTT
CASSGDRDGDTQYF
>TRBD2|18|TRBJ2-1|NA|TRBV7-2
TGTGCCAGCAGCTTAAAGGGCCCACTAGCGGGGCCCTACAATGAGCAGTTCTTC
CASSLKGPLAGPYNEQFF
>NA|14|TRBJ1-1|few|TRBV7-2
TGTGCCAGCAGCTTAGTCTCCGAGAACACTGAAGCTTTCTTT
CASSLVSENTEAFF
>TRBD1|17|TRBJ2-5|NA|TRBV5-1
TGCGCCAGCAGCCCGGCCAGGGGGCGAAGCCCGCAAGAGACCCAGTACTTC
CASSPARGRSPQETQYF
>NA|15|TRBJ2-7|NA|TRBV4-2
TGTGCCAGCAGCCAAGTCGGGACTTTAGAGTACGAGCAGTACTTC
CASSQVGTLEYEQYF
>NA|13|TRBJ1-1|NA|TRBV6-1
TGTGCCAGCAGCCCTCGGGAGGGGACTGAAGCTTTCTTT
CASSPREGTEAFF
>NA|15|TRBJ1-5|NA|TRBV19
TGTGCCAGTAGTATCATCCGGACTAACAATCAGCCCCAGCATTTT
CASSIIRTNNQPQHF
>NA|11|TRBJ2-4|few|TRBV28
TGTGCCGCAGGACTCAAAAACATTCAGTACTTC
CAAGLKNIQYF
>TRBD2|15|TRBJ2-1|NA|TRBV2
TGTGCCAGCACCGAGGGACTAGCGCGGTACAATGAGCAGTTCTTC
CASTEGLARYNEQFF
>TRBD2|15|TRBJ2-5|NA|TRBV19
TGTGCCAGTAGTGGAGTAGCGGGGGGGGAAGAGACCCAGTACTTC
CASSGVAGGEETQYF
>NA|15|TRBJ2-5|NA|TRBV4-3
TGCGCCAGCAGCCAAGATATGAGCGGGCGGGAGACCCAGTACTTC
CASSQDMSGRETQYF
>NA|12|TRBJ2-5|once|TRBV11-2
TGTGCCAGCAGCTTTGCGGGAGAGACCCAGTACTTC
CASSFAGETQYF
>TRBD1|14|TRBJ2-7|NA|TRBV5-4
TGTGCCAGCAGCCGCAACAGGGGATCTTACGAGCAGTACTTC
CASSRNRGSYEQYF
>NA|14|TRBJ1-3|once|TRBV5-1
TGCGCCAGCAGCTTGGAGGCAACTGGAAACACCATATATTTT
CASSLEATGNTIYF
>NA|14|TRBJ2-3|NA|TRBV5-4
TGTGCCAGCAGCTTGGCGGGGTCGGCGGATACGCAGTATTTT
CASSLAGSADTQYF
>TRBD2|15|TRBJ2-1|NA|TRBV7-9
TGTGCCAGCAGCCTAGGATCGGGTTGGCGGGGGGAGCAGTTCTTC
CASSLGSGWRGEQFF
>NA|16|TRBJ2-3|NA|TRBV4-3
TGCGCCAGCAGCCAAGACTCCAGGGGTAGCACAGATACGCAGTATTTT
CASSQDSRGSTDTQYF
>NA|16|TRBJ2-7|NA|TRBV9
TGTGCCAGCAGCGAGGGGGGAGATCCCAACGAATACGAGCAGTACTTC
CASSEGGDPNEYEQYF
>NA|15|TRBJ1-4|NA|TRBV15
TGTGCCACCAGCAGAGACGGGACGGCTAATGAAAAACTGTTTTTT
CATSRDGTANEKLFF
>TRBD1|13|TRBJ2-3|NA|TRBV7-9
TGTGCCAGCAGCTTAGGGCAGGGGGCTACGCAGTATTTT
CASSLGQGATQYF
>TRBD1|14|TRBJ1-2|NA|TRBV4-1
TGCGCCAGCAGCCAAGAGGACAGGGGGAATGGCTACACCTTC
CASSQEDRGNGYTF
>TRBD1|16|TRBJ1-2|NA|TRBV19
TGTGCCAGTAGTATAGACGCGACAGGGCCAATCTATGGCTACACCTTC
CASSIDATGPIYGYTF
>TRBD2|13|TRBJ2-5|NA|TRBV9
TGTGCCAGCAGCGTAGGTAGCGGGGAGACCCAGTACTTC
CASSVGSGETQYF
>NA|15|TRBJ2-2|NA|TRBV6-5
TGTGCCAGCAGTTACTCGGAAGGTAGTGGCGGGGAGCTGTTTTTT
CASSYSEGSGGELFF
>NA|15|TRBJ2-4|once|TRBV2
TGTGCCAGCAGTGGGGGGTTTATAGCCAAAAACATTCAGTACTTC
CASSGGFIAKNIQYF
>NA|16|TRBJ2-1|once|TRBV5-4
TGTGCCAGCAGCTTGATTAGAGACCTTATCTACAATGAGCAGTTCTTC
CASSLIRDLIYNEQFF
>TRBD1|14|TRBJ2-1|once|TRBV5-1
TGCGCCAGCAGCACCGGACAGGGGAGGAATGAGCAGTTCTTC
CASSTGQGRNEQFF
>NA|13|TRBJ2-3|NA|TRBV5-6
TGTGCCAGCAGCCGTGGGTCCGGGGATACGCAGTATTTT
CASSRGSGDTQYF